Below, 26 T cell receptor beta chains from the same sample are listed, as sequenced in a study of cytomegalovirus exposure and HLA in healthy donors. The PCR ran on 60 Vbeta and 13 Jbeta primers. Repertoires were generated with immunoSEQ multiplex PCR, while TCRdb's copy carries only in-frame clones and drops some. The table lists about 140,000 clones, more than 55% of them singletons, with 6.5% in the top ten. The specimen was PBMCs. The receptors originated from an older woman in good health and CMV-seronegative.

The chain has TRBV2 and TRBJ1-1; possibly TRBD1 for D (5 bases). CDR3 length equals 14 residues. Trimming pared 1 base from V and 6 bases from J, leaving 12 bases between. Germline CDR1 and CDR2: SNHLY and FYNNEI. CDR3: CASSEVGVKPEAFF. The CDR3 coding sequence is TGTGCCAGCAGTGAAGTAGGGGTTAAGCCTGAAGCTTTCTTT.

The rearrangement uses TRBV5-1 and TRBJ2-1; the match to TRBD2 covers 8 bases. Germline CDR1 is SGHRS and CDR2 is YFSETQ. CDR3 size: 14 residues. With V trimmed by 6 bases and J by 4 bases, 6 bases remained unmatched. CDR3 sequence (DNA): TGCGCCAGCACCTCTGCGGGAGGATACAATGAGCAGTTCTTC. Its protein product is CASTSAGGYNEQFF.

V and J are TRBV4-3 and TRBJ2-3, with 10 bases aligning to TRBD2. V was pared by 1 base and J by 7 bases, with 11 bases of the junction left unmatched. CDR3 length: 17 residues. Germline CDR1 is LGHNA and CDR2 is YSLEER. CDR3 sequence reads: CASSQVGAGGNIYTQYF. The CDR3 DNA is TGCGCCAGCAGCCAAGTGGGAGCGGGAGGGAATATATATACGCAGTATTTT.

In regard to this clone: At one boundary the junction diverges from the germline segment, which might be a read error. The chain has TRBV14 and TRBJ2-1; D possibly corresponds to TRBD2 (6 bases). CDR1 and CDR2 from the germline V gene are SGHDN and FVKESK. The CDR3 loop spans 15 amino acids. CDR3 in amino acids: CASSEDPGLYNEQFF. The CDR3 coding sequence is TGTGCCAGCAGCGAAGACCCAGGACTATACAATGAGCAGTTCTTC.

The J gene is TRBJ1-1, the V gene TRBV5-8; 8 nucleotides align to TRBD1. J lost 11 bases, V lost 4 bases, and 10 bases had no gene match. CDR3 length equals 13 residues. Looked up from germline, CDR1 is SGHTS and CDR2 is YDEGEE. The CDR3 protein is CASSPGTGVSAFF. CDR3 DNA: TGTGCCAGCAGCCCCGGGACAGGAGTCTCGGCTTTCTTT.

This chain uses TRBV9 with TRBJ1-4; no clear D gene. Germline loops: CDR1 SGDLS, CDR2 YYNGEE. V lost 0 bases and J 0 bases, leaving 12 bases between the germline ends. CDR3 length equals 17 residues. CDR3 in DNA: TGTGCCAGCAGCGTAGGCCCCCTAGCCGCAACTAATGAAAAACTGTTTTTT. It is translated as CASSVGPLAATNEKLFF.

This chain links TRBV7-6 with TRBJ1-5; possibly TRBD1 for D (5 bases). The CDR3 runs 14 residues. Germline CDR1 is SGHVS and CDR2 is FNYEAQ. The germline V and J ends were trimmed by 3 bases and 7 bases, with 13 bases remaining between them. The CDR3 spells CASSFQGSGQPQHF. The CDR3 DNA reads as TGTGCCAGCAGCTTTCAGGGTAGCGGCCAGCCCCAGCATTTT.

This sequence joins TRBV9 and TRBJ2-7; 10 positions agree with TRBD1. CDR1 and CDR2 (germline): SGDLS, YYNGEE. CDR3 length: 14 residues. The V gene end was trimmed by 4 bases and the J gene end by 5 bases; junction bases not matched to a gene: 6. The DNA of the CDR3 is TGTGCCAGCAGCTTTCGGGACAGGGGAGACGAGCAGTACTTC. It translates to CASSFRDRGDEQYF.

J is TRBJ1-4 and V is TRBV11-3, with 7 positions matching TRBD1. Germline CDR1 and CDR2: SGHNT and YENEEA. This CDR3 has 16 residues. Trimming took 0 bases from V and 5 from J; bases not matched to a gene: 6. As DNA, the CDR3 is TGTGCCAGCAGCTTAGAGAGGGGGCGGCAGAATGAAAAACTGTTTTTT. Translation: CASSLERGRQNEKLFF.

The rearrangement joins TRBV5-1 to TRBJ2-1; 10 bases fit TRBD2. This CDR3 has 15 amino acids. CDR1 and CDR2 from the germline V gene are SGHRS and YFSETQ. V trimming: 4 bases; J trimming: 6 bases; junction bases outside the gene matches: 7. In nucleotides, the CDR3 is TGCGCCAGCAGCACTGTAGCGGGGGGCAGCAATGAGCAGTTCTTC. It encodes CASSTVAGGSNEQFF.

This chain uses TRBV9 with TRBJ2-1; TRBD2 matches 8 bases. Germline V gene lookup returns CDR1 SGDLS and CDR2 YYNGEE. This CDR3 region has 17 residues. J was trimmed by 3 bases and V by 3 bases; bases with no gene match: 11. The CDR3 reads CASSGMLGRALYNEQFF. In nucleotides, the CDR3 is TGTGCCAGCAGCGGCATGCTCGGGAGGGCCCTCTACAATGAGCAGTTCTTC.

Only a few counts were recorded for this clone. CDR3 amino acids: CASSFTSGGAGELFF. Written as DNA, the CDR3 is TGTGCCAGCAGCTTTACTAGCGGGGGGGCTGGGGAGCTGTTTTTT. The chain uses TRBV7-3 and TRBJ2-2; 13 bases agree with TRBD2. This CDR3 is built from 15 residues. V was pared by 3 bases and J by 8 bases, with 3 bases of the junction left unmatched. Germline V gene data show CDR1 as SGHTA and CDR2 as FQGTGA.

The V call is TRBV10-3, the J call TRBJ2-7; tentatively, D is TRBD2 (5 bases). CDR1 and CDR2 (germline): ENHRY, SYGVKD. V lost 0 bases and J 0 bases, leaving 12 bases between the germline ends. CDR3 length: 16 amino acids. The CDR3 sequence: CAISESSLEGSYEQYF. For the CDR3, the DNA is TGTGCCATCAGTGAGTCCAGTTTAGAGGGCTCCTACGAGCAGTACTTC.

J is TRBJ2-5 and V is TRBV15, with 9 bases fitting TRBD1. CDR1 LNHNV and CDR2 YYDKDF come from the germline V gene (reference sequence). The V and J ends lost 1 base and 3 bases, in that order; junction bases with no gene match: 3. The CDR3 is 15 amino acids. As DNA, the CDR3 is TGTGCCACCAGCAGAGGGGGACAGGGTGAAGAGACCCAGTACTTC. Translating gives CATSRGGQGEETQYF.

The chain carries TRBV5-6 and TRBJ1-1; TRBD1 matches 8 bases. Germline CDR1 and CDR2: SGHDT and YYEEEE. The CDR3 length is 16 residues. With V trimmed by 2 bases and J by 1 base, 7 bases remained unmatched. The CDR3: CASSFLQGARNTEAFF. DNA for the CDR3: TGTGCCAGCAGCTTCCTCCAGGGGGCGCGGAACACTGAAGCTTTCTTT.

The chain's CDR3 is CASSNRGDEQFF. The CDR3 bases are TGTGCCAGCAGCAACAGGGGGGATGAGCAGTTCTTC. The J gene is TRBJ2-1, the V gene TRBV7-6, with TRBD1 matching 8 bases. The CDR3 is made up of 12 amino acids. Looked up from germline, CDR1 is SGHVS and CDR2 is FNYEAQ. V shed 5 bases, J shed 8 bases, and the junction held 2 bases outside the gene matches.

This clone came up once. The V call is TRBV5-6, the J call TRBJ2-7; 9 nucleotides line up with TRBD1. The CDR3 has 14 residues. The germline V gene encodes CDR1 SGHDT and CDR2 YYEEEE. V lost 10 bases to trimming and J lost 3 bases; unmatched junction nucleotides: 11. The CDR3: CASRRTGVIYEQYF. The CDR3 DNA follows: TGTGCCTCGAGGCGGACAGGGGTAATCTACGAGCAGTACTTC.

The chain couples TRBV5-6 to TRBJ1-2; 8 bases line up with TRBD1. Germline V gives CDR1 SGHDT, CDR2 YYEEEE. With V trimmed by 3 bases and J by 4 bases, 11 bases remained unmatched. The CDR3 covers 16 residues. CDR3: CASSSSRTGGAYGYTF. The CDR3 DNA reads TGTGCCAGCAGCTCTTCACGCACAGGGGGGGCCTATGGCTACACCTTC.

This CDR3 reads CASSPPGMGTEAFF. The DNA for the CDR3 is TGTGCCAGCAGTCCCCCAGGGATGGGCACTGAAGCTTTCTTT. The rearrangement joins TRBV28 to TRBJ1-1; tentative D call: TRBD1 (5 bases). This CDR3 is built from 14 residues. The germline V gene encodes CDR1 MDHEN and CDR2 SYDVKM. The V end was cut by 5 bases, the J end by 4 bases, with 14 bases between.

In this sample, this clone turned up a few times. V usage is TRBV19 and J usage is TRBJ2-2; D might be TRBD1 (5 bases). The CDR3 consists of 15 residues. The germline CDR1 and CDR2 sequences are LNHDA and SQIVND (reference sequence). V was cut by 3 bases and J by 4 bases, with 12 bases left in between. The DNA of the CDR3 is TGTGCCAGTAGTATGCAAGGGGTTTCCACCGGGGAGCTGTTTTTT. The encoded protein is CASSMQGVSTGELFF.

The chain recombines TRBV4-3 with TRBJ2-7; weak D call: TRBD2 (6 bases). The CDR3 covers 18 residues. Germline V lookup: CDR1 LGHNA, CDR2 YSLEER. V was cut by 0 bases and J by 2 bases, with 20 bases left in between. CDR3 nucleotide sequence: TGCGCCAGCAGCCAAGATATGAGTGGCCCCTCGGGGGCCTACGAGCAGTACTTC. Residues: CASSQDMSGPSGAYEQYF.

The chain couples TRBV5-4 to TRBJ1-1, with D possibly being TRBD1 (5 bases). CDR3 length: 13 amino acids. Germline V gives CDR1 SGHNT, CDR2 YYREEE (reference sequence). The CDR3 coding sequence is TGTGGGGCGGGGGGGGGAGTGAACACTGAAGCTTTCTTT. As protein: CGAGGGVNTEAFF.

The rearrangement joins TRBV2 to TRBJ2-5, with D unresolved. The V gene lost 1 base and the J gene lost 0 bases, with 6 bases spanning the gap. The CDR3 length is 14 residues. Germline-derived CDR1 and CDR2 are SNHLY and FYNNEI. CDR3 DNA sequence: TGTGCCAGCAGTGAAGGGCAGTACCAAGAGACCCAGTACTTC. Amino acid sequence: CASSEGQYQETQYF.

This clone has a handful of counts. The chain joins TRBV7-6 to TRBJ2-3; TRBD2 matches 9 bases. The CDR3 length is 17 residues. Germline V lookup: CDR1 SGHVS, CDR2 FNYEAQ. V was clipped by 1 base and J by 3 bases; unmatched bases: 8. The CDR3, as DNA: TGTGCCAGCAGCTTAGGCGGGGGCGGGGGGGCTACAGATACGCAGTATTTT. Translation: CASSLGGGGGATDTQYF.

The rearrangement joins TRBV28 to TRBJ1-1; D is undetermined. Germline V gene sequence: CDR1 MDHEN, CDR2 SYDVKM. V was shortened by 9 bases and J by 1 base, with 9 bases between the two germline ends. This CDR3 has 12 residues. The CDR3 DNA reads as TGTGCCAGTTGTGAGGGGAACACTGAAGCTTTCTTT. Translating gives CASCEGNTEAFF. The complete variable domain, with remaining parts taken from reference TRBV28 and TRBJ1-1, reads DVKVTQSSRYLVKRTGEKVFLECVQDMDHENMFWYRQDPGLGLRLIYFSYDVKMKEKGDIPEGYSVSREKKERFSLILESASTNQTSMYLCASCEGNTEAFFGQGTRLTVV.

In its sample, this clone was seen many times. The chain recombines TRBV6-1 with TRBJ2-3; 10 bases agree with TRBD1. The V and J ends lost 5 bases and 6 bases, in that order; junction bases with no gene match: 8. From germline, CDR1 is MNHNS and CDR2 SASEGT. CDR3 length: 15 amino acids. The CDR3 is CASSTGQGFSDTQYF. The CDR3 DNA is TGTGCCAGCAGTACGGGACAGGGGTTTAGCGATACGCAGTATTTT.